The clone carrying this T cell receptor (beta chain) was counted ten times or more. The antigen remains unidentified. This sample was included in a study of T-cell reconstitution after alpha-beta-depleted transplantation in children. Study-level results: One year post-transplant, T-cell counts and diversity were largely derived from T cells produced anew. The study traced high day-60 TCRbeta diversity in some patients to surviving recipient T cells and thymic progenitors. Several hundred expanded graft clones reportedly supplied alpha-beta T cells about two months after transplant.

Molecular barcoding with unique molecular identifiers was used for the TCRbeta library. TCRdb itself ran the PCR reads through MiXCR, one entry per CDR3 protein. The sample gives a few hundred thousand distinct CDR3 sequences, around 9.1% of which show up once; around 7.6% is in the top ten. V lost 2 bases, J lost 0 bases, and 6 bases stayed unmatched. Germline CDR1 SGHRS, CDR2 YFSETQ. The CDR3 has 16 residues. This TCR was sampled from a boy in the first two years of life with acute myeloid leukemia, due to receive a stem cell transplant. V usage is TRBV5-1 and J usage is TRBJ1-1, with TRBD1 identical over 8 bases. The sequencing used PBMCs, collected before TCRalphabeta/CD19-depleted stem cell transplant. CDR3 in amino acids: CASSLGPTGVNTEAFF. CDR3 nucleotides: TGCGCCAGCAGCTTAGGACCGACAGGGGTGAACACTGAAGCTTTCTTT. Filled out from reference TRBV5-1 and TRBJ1-1, the complete variable domain reads KAGVTQTPRYLIKTRGQQVTLSCSPISGHRSVSWYQQTPGQGLQFLFEYFSETQRNKGNFPGRFSGRQFSNSRSEMNVSTLELGDSALYLCASSLGPTGVNTEAFFGQGTRLTVV.